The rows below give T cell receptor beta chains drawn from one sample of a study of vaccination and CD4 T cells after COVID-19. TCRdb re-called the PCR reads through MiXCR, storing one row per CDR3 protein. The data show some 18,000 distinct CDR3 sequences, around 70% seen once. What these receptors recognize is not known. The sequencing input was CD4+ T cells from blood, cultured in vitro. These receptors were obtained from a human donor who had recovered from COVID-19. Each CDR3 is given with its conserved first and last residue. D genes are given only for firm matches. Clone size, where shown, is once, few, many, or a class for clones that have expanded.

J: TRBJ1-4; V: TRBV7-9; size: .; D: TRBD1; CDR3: CASRSRGPNEKLFF; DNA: TGTGCCAGCAGGTCGAGGGGGCCTAATGAAAAACTGTTTTTT
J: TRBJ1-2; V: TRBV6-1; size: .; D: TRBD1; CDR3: CASSEVGTGRVVGGYTF; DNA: TGTGCCAGCAGTGAAGTCGGGACAGGGAGAGTAGTAGGCGGCTACACCTTC
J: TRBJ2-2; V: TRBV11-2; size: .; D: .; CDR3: CASTIRGTGELFF; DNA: TGTGCCAGCACCATTCGTGGGACCGGGGAGCTGTTTTTT
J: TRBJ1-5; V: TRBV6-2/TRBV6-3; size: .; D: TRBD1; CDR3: CASSSSTGVNQPQHF; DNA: TGTGCCAGCAGTTCATCGACAGGGGTCAATCAGCCCCAGCATTTT
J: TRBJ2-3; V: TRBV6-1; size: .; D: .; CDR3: CASKSSSTDTQYF; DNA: TGTGCCAGCAAGTCCAGTAGCACAGATACGCAGTATTTT
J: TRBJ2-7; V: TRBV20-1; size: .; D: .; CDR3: CSARVGGGSKSYEQYF; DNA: TGCAGTGCTAGAGTCGGGGGCGGGAGTAAATCGTACGAGCAGTACTTC
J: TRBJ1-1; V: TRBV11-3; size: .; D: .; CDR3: CASGRETEAFF; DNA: TGTGCCAGCGGACGGGAAACTGAAGCTTTCTTT
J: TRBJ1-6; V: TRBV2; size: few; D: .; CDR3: CASIGGNNSPLHF; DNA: TGTGCCAGTATAGGAGGGAACAATTCACCCCTCCACTTT
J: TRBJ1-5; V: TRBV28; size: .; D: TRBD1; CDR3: CASRRTGYANQPQHF; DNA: TGTGCCAGCAGACGGACAGGGTATGCCAATCAGCCCCAGCATTTT
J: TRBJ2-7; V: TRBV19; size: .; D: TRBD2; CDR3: CASSIASGIAYEQYF; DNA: TGTGCCAGTAGTATAGCTAGCGGGATCGCCTACGAGCAGTACTTC
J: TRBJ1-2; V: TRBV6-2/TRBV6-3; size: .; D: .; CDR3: CASSLALGGESGYTF; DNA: TGTGCCAGCAGTTTGGCTCTTGGGGGAGAAAGTGGCTACACCTTC
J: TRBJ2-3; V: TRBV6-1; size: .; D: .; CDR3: CASRPTKGTDTQYF; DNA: TGTGCCAGCAGACCTACCAAAGGAACAGATACGCAGTATTTT
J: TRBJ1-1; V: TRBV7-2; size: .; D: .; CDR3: CASSEWTGLNTEAFF; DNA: TGTGCCAGCAGCGAGTGGACGGGTCTGAACACTGAAGCTTTCTTT
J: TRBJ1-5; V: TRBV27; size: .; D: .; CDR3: CASSFWREGDSNQPQHF; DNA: TGTGCCAGCAGTTTTTGGAGGGAGGGGGATAGCAATCAGCCCCAGCATTTT
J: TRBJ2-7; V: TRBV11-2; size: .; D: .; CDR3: CASSGGYGTYEQYF; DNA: TGTGCCAGCAGCGGAGGTTACGGTACCTACGAGCAGTACTTC
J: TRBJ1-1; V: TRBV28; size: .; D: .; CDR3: CASSPLRRGVNTEAFF; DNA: TGTGCCAGCAGTCCCTTACGTAGAGGGGTGAACACTGAAGCTTTCTTT
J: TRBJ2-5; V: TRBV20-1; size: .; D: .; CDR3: CSVFSHSGPTQYF; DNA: TGCAGTGTTTTCTCCCACTCCGGACCGACCCAGTACTTC
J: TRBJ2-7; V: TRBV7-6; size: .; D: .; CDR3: CASSLVPQSYEQYF; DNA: TGTGCCAGCAGCTTAGTTCCCCAGTCCTACGAGCAGTACTTC
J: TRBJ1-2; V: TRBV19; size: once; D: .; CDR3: CASSHVGNYGYTF; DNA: TGTGCCAGTAGTCATGTGGGGAACTATGGCTACACCTTC
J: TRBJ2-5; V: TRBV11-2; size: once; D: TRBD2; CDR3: CASSAGRLAGVRETQYF; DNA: TGTGCCAGCAGCGCTGGGCGTCTAGCGGGAGTCCGGGAGACCCAGTACTTC
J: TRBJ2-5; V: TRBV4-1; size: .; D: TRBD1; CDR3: CASSQVDRGQETQYF; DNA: TGCGCCAGCAGCCAAGTTGACAGGGGACAAGAGACCCAGTACTTC
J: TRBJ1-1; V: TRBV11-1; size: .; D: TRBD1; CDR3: CASSFTNRGSEAFF; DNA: TGTGCCAGCAGCTTTACCAACAGGGGCTCTGAAGCTTTCTTT
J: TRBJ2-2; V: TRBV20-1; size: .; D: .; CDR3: CSANGAGELFF; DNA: TGCAGTGCTAATGGGGCGGGGGAGCTGTTTTTT
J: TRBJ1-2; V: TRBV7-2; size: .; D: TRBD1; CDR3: CASSPPHRGGGYTF; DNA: TGTGCCAGCAGCCCACCTCACAGGGGCGGCGGCTACACCTTC
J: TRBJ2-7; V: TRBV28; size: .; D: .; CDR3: CASSFGLRGVTYEQYF; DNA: TGTGCCAGCAGTTTCGGGCTCAGGGGGGTGACCTACGAGCAGTACTTC
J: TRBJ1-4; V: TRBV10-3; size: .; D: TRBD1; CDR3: CAISSRDRGNEKLFF; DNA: TGTGCCATCAGCTCCCGGGACAGGGGTAATGAAAAACTGTTTTTT
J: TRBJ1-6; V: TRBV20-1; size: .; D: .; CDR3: CSARPPGPFGSPLHF; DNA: TGCAGTGCTAGACCGCCGGGGCCCTTCGGTTCACCCCTCCACTTT
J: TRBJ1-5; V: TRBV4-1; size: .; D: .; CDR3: CASSQDFGRQNQPQHF; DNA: TGCGCCAGCAGCCAAGATTTTGGGCGGCAGAATCAGCCCCAGCATTTT
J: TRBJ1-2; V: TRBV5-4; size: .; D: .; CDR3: CASSLDQGLNYGYTF; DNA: TGTGCCAGCAGCTTGGATCAGGGACTTAACTATGGCTACACCTTC
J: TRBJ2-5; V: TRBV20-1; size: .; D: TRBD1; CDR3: CSARDGRQGRGETQYF; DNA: TGCAGTGCTAGAGATGGTCGACAGGGCCGCGGAGAGACCCAGTACTTC
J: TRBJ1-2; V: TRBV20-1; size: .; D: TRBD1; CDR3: CTGRQGPGDYGYTF; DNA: TGCACCGGTAGACAGGGACCTGGGGACTATGGCTACACCTTC
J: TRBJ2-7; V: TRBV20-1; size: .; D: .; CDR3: CSAQRATGYEQYF; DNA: TGCAGTGCGCAGAGAGCGACCGGCTACGAGCAGTACTTC
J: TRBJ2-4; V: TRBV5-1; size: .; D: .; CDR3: CASSVGQGNIQYF; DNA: TGCGCCAGCAGTGTGGGTCAAGGAAACATTCAGTACTTC
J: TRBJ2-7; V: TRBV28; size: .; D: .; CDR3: CASNPSAGYEQYF; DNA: TGTGCCAGCAACCCTAGCGCCGGCTACGAGCAGTACTTC
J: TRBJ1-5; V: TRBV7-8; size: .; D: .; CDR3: CASSLQGRFLGPQHF; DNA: TGTGCCAGCAGCTTACAGGGACGCTTCTTAGGGCCCCAGCATTTT
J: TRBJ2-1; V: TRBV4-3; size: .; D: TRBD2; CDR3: CASSPRWGTGTGGLYNEQFF; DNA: TGCGCCAGCAGCCCGAGGTGGGGGACCGGTACGGGAGGGCTTTACAATGAGCAGTTCTTC
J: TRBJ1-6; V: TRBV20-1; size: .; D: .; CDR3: CSPSVSYNSPLHF; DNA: TGCAGTCCGAGTGTGTCCTATAATTCACCCCTCCACTTT
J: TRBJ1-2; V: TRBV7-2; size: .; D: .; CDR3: CASSQLGVGYTF; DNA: TGTGCCAGCAGCCAACTAGGGGTCGGCTACACCTTC
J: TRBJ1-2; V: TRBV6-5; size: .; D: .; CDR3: CASSYSPVPSPNYGYTF; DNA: TGTGCCAGCAGTTACTCACCCGTCCCCTCTCCTAACTATGGCTACACCTTC
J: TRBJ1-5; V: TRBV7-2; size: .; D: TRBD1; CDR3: CASSLAGVRYRGTDQPQHF; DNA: TGTGCCAGCAGCTTAGCGGGGGTTAGGTACAGGGGGACAGATCAGCCCCAGCATTTT
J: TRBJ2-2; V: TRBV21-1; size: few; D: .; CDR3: CAPRADRENTGELFF; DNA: TGTGCCCCCAGGGCGGACAGGGAGAACACCGGGGAGCTGTTTTTT
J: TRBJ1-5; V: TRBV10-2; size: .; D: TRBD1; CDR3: CASSDFKQGIGQPQHF; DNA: TGCGCCAGCAGTGACTTTAAACAGGGGATTGGTCAGCCCCAGCATTTT
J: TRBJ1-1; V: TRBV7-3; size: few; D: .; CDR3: CASSAQQNTEAFF; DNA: TGTGCCAGCAGCGCCCAACAGAACACTGAAGCTTTCTTT
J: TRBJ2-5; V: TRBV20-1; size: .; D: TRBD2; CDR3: CSAPGTSGAQETQYF; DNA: TGCAGTGCGCCCGGGACTAGCGGAGCCCAAGAGACCCAGTACTTC
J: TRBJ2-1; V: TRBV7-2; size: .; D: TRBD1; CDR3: CASSLRTGLGNEQFF; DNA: TGTGCCAGCAGCTTAAGGACAGGTCTGGGCAATGAGCAGTTCTTC
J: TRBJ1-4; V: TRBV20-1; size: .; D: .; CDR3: CSASPIGQRNEKLFF; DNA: TGCAGTGCGAGCCCAATCGGACAGCGTAATGAAAAACTGTTTTTT
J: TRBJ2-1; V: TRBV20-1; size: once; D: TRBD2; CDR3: CSARSSGRGNNEQFF; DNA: TGCAGTGCTAGATCTAGCGGGAGGGGTAACAATGAGCAGTTCTTC
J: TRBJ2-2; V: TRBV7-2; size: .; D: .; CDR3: CASSLRQPYTGELFF; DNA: TGTGCCAGCAGCTTGCGTCAGCCGTACACCGGGGAGCTGTTTTTT
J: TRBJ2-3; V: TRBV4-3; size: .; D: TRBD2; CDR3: CASSQGPSGSGTDTQYF; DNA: TGCGCCAGCAGCCAAGGTCCCAGCGGGAGCGGAACAGATACGCAGTATTTT
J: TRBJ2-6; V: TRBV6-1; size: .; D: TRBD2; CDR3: CASRLGGSGANVPTF; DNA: TGTGCCAGCAGGCTGGGGGGGTCCGGGGCCAACGTCCCGACTTTC
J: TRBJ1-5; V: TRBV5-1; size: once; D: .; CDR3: CASSLFGGSNQPQHF; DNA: TGCGCCAGCAGCTTGTTCGGGGGGAGCAATCAGCCCCAGCATTTT